The T cell receptor beta chain described here comes from a study of blood T cell repertoires in COVID-19. Turning to the study itself: Samples taken during acute and convalescent COVID-19 were collected in the United States, Italy and Spain. In each case, the material was cDNA or gDNA derived from T cells, B-cell-depleted T cells, or PBMCs.

The CDR3 loop spans 16 amino acids. Germline CDR1 is WNHNN and CDR2 is SYGVQD (reference sequence). V gave up 0 bases and J gave up 5 bases; unmatched junction bases: 6. In the study's own analysis: How many nucleated cells were present was estimated from reference gene primer amplification. Data came from immunoSEQ multiplex PCR; TCRdb stores just in-frame clones and leaves some out. That table gives V, J and clone size, and the DNA gave D and trimming. The table lists some 150,000 clones, approximately 85% of them singletons. The sequenced sample consisted of peripheral blood. The chain is built from TRBV10-1 and TRBJ2-3; 9 bases agree with TRBD1. The receptor was isolated from a man aged 50 or older with acute or convalescent COVID-19. The CDR3 sequence: CASSESVQGAGDTQYF. The CDR3 region has the DNA TGCGCCAGCAGTGAGTCCGTACAGGGGGCAGGAGATACGCAGTATTTT.